Each of the 16 T cell receptor beta chains below was sequenced from the same sample in a study of blood T cell repertoires in COVID-19 (dated by TCRdb to the early 2020s). Libraries were made using the immunoSEQ multiplex PCR assay. The table was pulled from immuneACCESS by TCRdb, which kept in-frame rearrangements only. Such tables lose some clones; where checked, under half of the loss comes from unresolved V genes, and the rest has no known cause. The sample records about 320,000 clones, approximately 90% of which are singletons. The ten largest clonotypes hold around 6% of the sample. Sequencing was done on a sample of PBMCs or T cells enriched from blood (not recorded which). All receptors come from a woman aged 25 to 39 who had recovered from COVID-19.

V is TRBV20-1 and J is TRBJ2-3; 8 bases map to TRBD2. The V gene's germline CDR1 is DFQATT and CDR2 SNEGSKA (reference sequence). The CDR3 totals 11 residues. CDR3 nucleotide sequence: TGCATAGCGGGGCAAACAGATACGCAGTATTTT. Its translation: CIAGQTDTQYF.

This clone was seen just once. V is TRBV6-5 and J is TRBJ2-7; the match to TRBD1 covers 7 bases. V shed 0 bases and J 3 bases; nucleotides not matched to a gene: 5. CDR1 and CDR2 from the germline V gene are MNHEY and SVGAGI. The CDR3 covers 15 residues. The CDR3: CASSYSEQGNYEQYF. CDR3 in DNA: TGTGCCAGCAGTTACTCGGAACAGGGGAACTACGAGCAGTACTTC.

This clone was picked up one time. The chain links TRBV7-3 to TRBJ2-1; 9 nucleotides line up with TRBD2. The CDR3 contains 16 residues. Germline CDR1 SGHTA, CDR2 FQGTGA. V was pared by 2 bases and J by 4 bases, with 6 bases of the junction left unmatched. As DNA, the CDR3 is TGTGCCAGCAGCTTAGCCGGGACTAGCAGATACAATGAGCAGTTCTTC. It translates to CASSLAGTSRYNEQFF. Together with reference TRBV7-3 and TRBJ2-1, the CDR3 gives the full variable domain: GAGVSQTPSNKVTEKGKYVELRCDPISGHTALYWYRQSLGQGPEFLIYFQGTGAADDSGLPNDRFFAVRPEGSVSTLKIQRTERGDSAVYLCASSLAGTSRYNEQFFGPGTRLTVL.

The rearrangement joins TRBV6-5 to TRBJ1-4; TRBD1 is a possible D gene (6 bases). Germline values: CDR1 MNHEY, CDR2 SVGAGI. The CDR3 spans 15 residues. Trimming removed 6 bases at V and 8 bases at J, with 19 bases between. The CDR3 is CASRPLGAGKEKLFF. The CDR3 bases are TGTGCCAGCAGGCCCCTGGGGGCAGGGAAAGAAAAACTGTTTTTT.

The CDR3: CASSFGTGVPEAFF. The DNA of the CDR3 is TGCGCCAGCAGCTTCGGGACAGGGGTCCCTGAAGCTTTCTTT. J is TRBJ1-1 and V is TRBV5-1, with 10 bases matching TRBD1. The CDR3 runs 14 residues. V was clipped by 2 bases and J by 6 bases; unmatched bases: 4. Looked up from germline, CDR1 is SGHRS and CDR2 is YFSETQ.

This clone was counted only a few times. The gene calls are TRBV11-2 and TRBJ1-2, with unresolved D. Trimming removed 6 bases from V and 4 bases from J, with 12 bases in between. Germline V CDR1 and CDR2: SGHAT, FQNNGV. CDR3 length: 13 residues. The CDR3 DNA follows: TGTGCCAGCAGTGAAGGGAGATCCTATGGCTACACCTTC. Its protein product is CASSEGRSYGYTF.

V usage is TRBV9 and J usage is TRBJ2-2; TRBD1 might be the D (5 bases). The CDR3 extends over 15 amino acids. Between the trimmed V and J ends, which lost 0 bases and 3 bases, there was a span of 9 bases. Looked up from germline, CDR1 is SGDLS and CDR2 is YYNGEE. The CDR3 region is CASSVEMTDTGELFF. CDR3 nucleotide sequence: TGTGCCAGCAGCGTAGAGATGACAGACACCGGGGAGCTGTTTTTT.

As DNA, the CDR3 is TGTGCCAGCAGCTTGGCCAAGACAGGGTGGTCCTATGGCTACACCTTC. The encoded protein is CASSLAKTGWSYGYTF. The chain couples TRBV5-6 to TRBJ1-2; 7 nucleotides match TRBD1. The germline V gene has CDR1 SGHDT and CDR2 YYEEEE. Germline trimming cut 0 bases from V and 4 bases from J; bases unmatched to any gene: 9. This CDR3 spans 16 amino acids.

The chain recombines TRBV5-1 with TRBJ2-2; unclear D gene. From germline, CDR1 is SGHRS and CDR2 YFSETQ. Trimming left V 0 bases short and J 9 bases short, with 15 bases between. The CDR3 runs to 15 residues. In nucleotides, the CDR3 is TGCGCCAGCAGCTTGGTGGCCTCCCCTCCATGGGAGCTGTTTTTT. Its protein product is CASSLVASPPWELFF. The variable domain in full, completed from reference TRBV5-1 and TRBJ2-2, reads KAGVTQTPRYLIKTRGQQVTLSCSPISGHRSVSWYQQTPGQGLQFLFEYFSETQRNKGNFPGRFSGRQFSNSRSEMNVSTLELGDSALYLCASSLVASPPWELFFGEGSRLTVL.

This rearrangement joins TRBV14 to TRBJ1-2, with D hard to call. Per germline, CDR1 SGHDN and CDR2 FVKESK. The CDR3 runs to 14 residues. V was clipped by 1 base and J by 3 bases, with 9 bases between them. In DNA form, the CDR3 reads TGTGCCAGCAGCCAAGGACTTTGGGACTATGGCTACACCTTC. This encodes CASSQGLWDYGYTF.

The V gene is TRBV7-9, the J gene TRBJ1-1; no definite D call. The germline gives CDR1 SEHNR, CDR2 FQNEAQ (reference sequence). V lost 1 base and J lost 4, with 13 bases in between. The CDR3 is 15 amino acids. CDR3 sequence reads: CASSLVSHSSTEAFF. CDR3 nucleotides: TGTGCCAGCAGCTTAGTCTCCCACAGCTCCACTGAAGCTTTCTTT. The variable domain in full, with the rest retrieved from reference TRBV7-9 and TRBJ1-1, is DTGVSQNPRHKITKRGQNVTFRCDPISEHNRLYWYRQTLGQGPEFLTYFQNEAQLEKSRLLSDRFSAERPKGSFSTLEIQRTEQGDSAMYLCASSLVSHSSTEAFFGQGTRLTVV.

The V gene is TRBV18, the J gene TRBJ2-5, with 9 nucleotides matching TRBD1. With V trimmed by 8 bases and J by 5 bases, 3 bases remained unmatched. The CDR3 totals 12 residues. The germline gives CDR1 KGHSH, CDR2 LQKENI. The CDR3 loop reads CASADRGETQYF. The CDR3 region has the DNA TGTGCCAGCGCGGACAGGGGTGAGACCCAGTACTTC.

This chain links TRBV19 with TRBJ1-2; D unclear. Per germline, CDR1 LNHDA and CDR2 SQIVND (reference sequence). V shed 4 bases and J shed 4 bases, with 19 bases lying between them. The CDR3 consists of 16 residues. CDR3 nucleotide sequence: TGTGCCAGTAGTACCCACGAGAGGGTTGAAGCCTATGGCTACACCTTC. It encodes CASSTHERVEAYGYTF.

The V gene is TRBV6-6, the J gene TRBJ1-5; TRBD1 aligns across 8 bases. With V trimmed by 2 bases and J by 7 bases, 7 bases remained unmatched. Germline-derived CDR1 and CDR2 are MNHNY and SVGAGI (reference sequence). This CDR3 has 15 residues. The CDR3 sequence: CASSYQGAGWQPQHF. The CDR3 nucleotides are TGTGCCAGCAGTTACCAGGGGGCGGGTTGGCAGCCCCAGCATTTT.

The V gene is TRBV11-1, the J gene TRBJ2-7; D gene uncertain. The CDR3 loop spans 13 amino acids. Germline-derived CDR1 and CDR2 are SGHAT and FQDESV (reference sequence). The germline V and J ends were trimmed by 4 bases and 1 base, with 8 bases remaining between them. The CDR3 here is CASSSDTSYEQYF. Written as DNA, the CDR3 is TGTGCCAGCAGCTCAGACACATCCTACGAGCAGTACTTC. Together with reference TRBV11-1 and TRBJ2-7, the CDR3 gives the full variable domain: EAEVAQSPRYKITEKSQAVAFWCDPISGHATLYWYRQILGQGPELLVQFQDESVVDDSQLPKDRFSAERLKGVDSTLKIQPAELGDSAMYLCASSSDTSYEQYFGPGTRLTVT.

This clone was recorded once. V and J are TRBV6-1 and TRBJ2-7; TRBD1 is a possible D gene (5 bases). The V and J ends lost 0 bases and 10 bases respectively, with 13 bases between them. The V gene's germline CDR1 is MNHNS and CDR2 SASEGT. There are 13 residues in the CDR3. In DNA, the CDR3 is TGTGCCAGCAGTGAAGCGCCCCAGGGTCCACAGTACTTC. Protein sequence: CASSEAPQGPQYF.